The clone carrying this T cell receptor beta chain was counted many times. Its specificity is unknown. This record belongs to a study of metastatic and nonmetastatic thyroid tumors. About the research overall: Repertoires of blood and of tissue (tumor or nodule) from malignant and benign thyroid patients were compared.

Study outcomes and limitations: As reported, TCR beta diversity in blood and tumor was significantly higher in malignant thyroid tumors than in benign nodules.

Per the original data handling: Using the CDR3 differences seen across clinicopathological groups, the authors built a distant-metastasis classifier for papillary thyroid cancer, which was meant to discriminate distant-metastatic patients. MiXCR was used by TCRdb to re-call the PCR reads. TCRdb assigned the V and J calls; the authors' analysis was not used. The sample has around 15,000 clones, approximately 23% seen once. Not a single patient had been given any form of treatment at any point before undergoing thyroid surgery. Germline CDR1 and CDR2: DFQATT and SNEGSKA (reference sequence). This CDR3 spans 11 amino acids. Trimming shortened V by 1 base and J by 6 bases, and 4 bases separated the two germline ends.

This clonotype originated in a female donor with papillary thyroid cancer or a benign thyroid nodule (not recorded which). Some clones in this sample may be carry-over from other donors' samples. The sample taken for sequencing was adjacent normal tissue. The chain joins TRBV20-1 to TRBJ2-1; D unclear. CDR3 sequence reads: CSARGFNEQFF. CDR3 bases: TGCAGTGCTAGAGGATTCAATGAGCAGTTCTTC.